This TCR beta chain was retrieved from a study of T cells after yellow fever vaccination. Turning to the study itself: Researchers used SMART-Seq v4 Ultra Low Input to prepare fractions that had low cell numbers. Study-wide points: The secondary response was weaker, and its peak arrived faster, on day 5 versus 15. Booster sampling recovered most clones from primary vaccination (96% CD4, around 90% CD8).

One entry per CDR3 protein, called by TCRdb with MiXCR from the 5' RACE reads. This sample has 500,000 to 650,000 distinct CDR3 sequences, with 17% found just once. The sample holds a few counts of this clonotype. What it binds is unknown. CDR3 size: 14 residues. The sequenced sample was PBMCs, obtained 4 to 6 days after the first yellow fever vaccination. This sequence was found in a man aged 18 to 30 who received the YFV17D yellow fever vaccine. The chain has TRBV21-1 and TRBJ2-3. TRBV21-1 counts as a pseudogene. The CDR3 spells CASSKLYRTDTQYF. As DNA, the CDR3 is TGTGCCAGCAGCAAACTCTACCGCACAGATACGCAGTATTTT.